This TCR beta chain originates from a study of T-cell memory formation after mild COVID-19. Points from the study as a whole: While clones contracting from day 15 to 85 were balanced between CD4 and CD8, later expanders leaned CD4+. For contracting clones, CD4+ ones sat mainly in CM and EM, CD8+ in EMRA.

A note on this clonotype: What it binds is unknown.

TCRdb reanalysed the 5' RACE reads using MiXCR and keeps one entry per CDR3 protein. The data show around 450,000 distinct CDR3 sequences, with approximately 25% seen just once and 8.8% held by the top ten. The sequencing sample was made of PBMCs or a T cell subset sorted from them (not recorded which). This TCR was sampled from an adult woman who had mild COVID-19 (a few samples of this study predate the infection). Cell type and time point are not known.

CDR3 residues: CAWSGLRREAFF. The CDR3 bases are TGTGCCTGGAGTGGGCTCAGGAGGGAAGCTTTCTTT. This chain connects TRBV30 to TRBJ1-1, with no clear D. There are 12 residues in the CDR3. Trimming left V 1 base short and J 8 bases short, with 11 bases between. Germline CDR1 is GTSNPN and CDR2 is SVGIG (reference sequence).